This T cell receptor beta chain stems from a study of T cell responses to AZD1222 COVID-19 vaccine. Looking at the study overall: Pooled in the analysis were second doses at about 4 or about 12 weeks. Study findings and constraints: Donors were largely white British and mainly female; clonal diversity was possibly underestimated.

The CDR3 sequence is 16 residues long. With 3 bases removed from V and 5 bases from J, the gap between germline ends came to 14 bases. Looked up from germline, CDR1 is MNHEY and CDR2 is SMNVEV (reference sequence). On this clone: Its specificity is unknown.

Profiling relied on immunoSEQ multiplex PCR, and the TCRdb table lists in-frame clones only, not all of them. The sample has fewer than 200,000 clones, 70% to 90% seen once; the top ten hold roughly 6%. V usage is TRBV27 and J usage is TRBJ1-6; no clear D gene. The clonotype comes from an adult in good health. Sequenced here: peripheral blood, sampled on day 0 of AZD1222 vaccination. CDR3 sequence (DNA): TGTGCCAGCAGTTTCAGGCTGGGAGCAAATAATTCACCCCTCCACTTT. Translation gives CASSFRLGANNSPLHF.